Here is one T cell receptor (beta chain) with its context. The data were obtained in a study of blood T cell repertoires in COVID-19. For the study at large: Material from acute and convalescent COVID-19 was sourced from the United States, Italy and Spain. Sources were T cells, B-cell-depleted T cells, or PBMCs; the material itself was cDNA or gDNA.

The data were produced by immunoSEQ multiplex PCR, yet TCRdb's version contains in-frame clones alone and is incomplete. The sample holds 150,000 to 200,000 clones, approximately 90% seen once. Trimming cost V 1 base and J 5 bases, with 17 bases left between them. The CDR3 extends over 16 amino acids. Germline-derived CDR1 and CDR2 are SGHVS and FQNEAQ. Sequencing was done on a sample of peripheral blood. The chain recombines TRBV7-8 with TRBJ1-1; possibly TRBD1 for D (5 bases). This TCR was sampled from a man younger than 30 with acute or convalescent COVID-19. In DNA, the CDR3 is TGTGCCAGCAGCTTAGTCTTAGGGGATATCGGGACTGAAGCTTTCTTT. Protein: CASSLVLGDIGTEAFF.